Below, 2 T cell receptor beta chains from the same sample are listed, as sequenced in a study of cytomegalovirus exposure and HLA in healthy donors. PCR was performed using 60 Vbeta and 13 Jbeta primers. Using immunoSEQ multiplex PCR, the repertoire was profiled, and TCRdb retains in-frame clones only, with some absent. The sample contains 100,000 to 150,000 clones, around three quarters of which appear only once. The sequenced sample was PBMCs. The receptors here all came from a man aged 25-45 years in good health and CMV-seronegative.

V is TRBV7-2 and J is TRBJ1-2; 7 nucleotides align to TRBD1. Germline V lookup: CDR1 SGHTA, CDR2 FQGNSA. The CDR3 runs to 14 residues. V lost 1 base and J lost 5; bases outside the gene matches: 4. The CDR3 DNA follows: TGTGCCAGCAGCTTAGGGGGACAGAATTATGGCTACACCTTC. Residues: CASSLGGQNYGYTF. The complete variable domain, with remaining parts taken from reference TRBV7-2 and TRBJ1-2, reads GAGVSQSPSNKVTEKGKDVELRCDPISGHTALYWYRQSLGQGLEFLIYFQGNSAPDKSGLPSDRFSAERTGGSVSTLTIQRTQQEDSAVYLCASSLGGQNYGYTFGSGTRLTVV.

This rearrangement joins TRBV13 to TRBJ2-1; D perhaps matches TRBD2 (5 bases). Germline CDR1 is PRHDT and CDR2 is FYEKMQ (reference sequence). The CDR3 is 15 residues long. With 3 bases removed from V and 5 bases from J, the gap between germline ends came to 14 bases. The CDR3 region has the DNA TGTGCCAGCAGCTTCCCCACTAGAGGTCACAATGAGCAGTTCTTC. Translation: CASSFPTRGHNEQFF.